One sample yielded the 30 T cell receptor beta chains listed below, sequenced in a study of T cell changes during pregnancy in multiple sclerosis. Generated by immunoSEQ multiplex PCR, the TCRdb table keeps only in-frame clones and is missing some. The sample lists about 20,000 clones; about 85% were seen once. The specimen was CD8+ T cells from peripheral blood mononuclear cells, collected in the third trimester of pregnancy. These receptors all come from a female donor in good health, enrolled as a control in a pregnancy study.

This chain uses TRBV30 with TRBJ2-5, with TRBD2 as a possible D gene (7 bases). CDR1 and CDR2 (germline): GTSNPN, SVGIG (reference sequence). CDR3 length equals 11 residues. Deletions cut 5 bases from V and 5 bases from J, with 9 bases between. This CDR3 is CAWEGGETQYF. The CDR3 DNA is TGTGCCTGGGAGGGGGGGGAGACCCAGTACTTC.

This clone was recorded only once. This chain uses TRBV6-1 with TRBJ2-5; TRBD1 matches at 8 bases. The CDR3 loop spans 16 amino acids. The germline gives CDR1 MNHNS, CDR2 SASEGT. V shed 2 bases and J 5 bases; nucleotides not matched to a gene: 10. CDR3 loop: CASSEYPRGRRETQYF. The CDR3 DNA is TGTGCCAGCAGTGAATATCCCAGGGGGCGGCGTGAGACCCAGTACTTC.

The chain couples TRBV15 to TRBJ1-5; no firm D call. V was shortened by 3 bases and J by 0 bases, with 6 bases between the two germline ends. The CDR3 runs 14 residues. CDR1 LNHNV and CDR2 YYDKDF come from the germline V gene (reference sequence). The CDR3 bases are TGTGCCACCAGCAGCATCCCTAGCAATCAGCCCCAGCATTTT. Protein product: CATSSIPSNQPQHF.

The rearrangement joins TRBV5-5 to TRBJ2-1; 13 bases agree with TRBD2. The CDR3 is 17 residues long. J gave up 5 bases and V 4 bases, and 9 bases lay outside the gene matches. Germline V gene sequence: CDR1 SGHKS, CDR2 YYEKEE (reference sequence). The CDR3 DNA follows: TGTGCCAGCAGCCGCTTACCGGGACTAGCGGGACACAATGAGCAGTTCTTC. It is translated as CASSRLPGLAGHNEQFF.

The chain couples TRBV11-1 to TRBJ2-1; TRBD1 matches at 7 bases. The germline CDR1 and CDR2 sequences are SGHAT and FQDESV (reference sequence). The V segment lost 4 bases and the J segment 5 bases; nucleotides outside the gene matches: 5. The CDR3 has 14 amino acids. CDR3 DNA: TGTGCCAGCAGCTATTGGACAGGCCACAATGAGCAGTTCTTC. Its translation: CASSYWTGHNEQFF.

The sample holds a few counts of this clone. The chain links TRBV7-9 to TRBJ2-7; tentative D call: TRBD1 (5 bases). There are 14 residues in the CDR3. V lost 1 base to trimming and J lost 4 bases, with 11 bases between them. Germline V gene sequence: CDR1 SEHNR, CDR2 FQNEAQ (reference sequence). CDR3 sequence reads: CASSLVNRKYEQYF. The CDR3 DNA sequence: TGTGCCAGCAGCTTAGTGAACAGGAAGTACGAGCAGTACTTC.

The V gene is TRBV19, the J gene TRBJ1-5; maybe TRBD1 (6 bases). The CDR3 extends over 13 amino acids. Per the germline V gene, CDR1 is LNHDA and CDR2 is SQIVND (reference sequence). V lost 8 bases and J 0 bases, leaving 8 bases between the germline ends. In nucleotides, the CDR3 is TGTGCCAGTCGGACAGTTAGCAATCAGCCCCAGCATTTT. Translated: CASRTVSNQPQHF.

The chain is built from TRBV28 and TRBJ2-7; TRBD2 matches at 9 bases. J gave up 3 bases and V 5 bases, and 8 bases lay outside the gene matches. This CDR3 has 15 residues. Germline-derived CDR1 and CDR2 are MDHEN and SYDVKM. CDR3 amino acids: CASSDGLAPSYEQYF. Written as DNA, the CDR3 is TGTGCCAGCAGTGATGGACTAGCGCCAAGCTACGAGCAGTACTTC.

CDR3 DNA: TGTGCCAGCAGTTACTCATTCCGGGCAGATACGCAGTATTTT. It is translated as CASSYSFRADTQYF. The rearrangement uses TRBV6-5 and TRBJ2-3, with D uncertain. V was shortened by 0 bases and J by 4 bases, with 8 bases between the two germline ends. The CDR3 has 14 amino acids. Germline V gives CDR1 MNHEY, CDR2 SVGAGI.

The chain is built from TRBV6-4 and TRBJ2-3; 10 bases map to TRBD2. V shed 8 bases, J shed 0 bases, and the junction held 5 bases outside the gene matches. Looked up from germline, CDR1 is MRHNA and CDR2 is SNTAGT. CDR3 length: 15 residues. CDR3 region: CASASTSGSTDTQYF. DNA for the CDR3: TGTGCCAGCGCCTCGACTAGCGGGAGCACAGATACGCAGTATTTT.

The chain is built from TRBV6-1 and TRBJ2-1; 9 nucleotides agree with TRBD2. This CDR3 is 15 amino acids long. The J segment lost 4 bases and the V segment lost 0 bases, leaving 1 base of the junction unmatched. Germline-derived CDR1 and CDR2 are MNHNS and SASEGT. The CDR3 DNA reads TGTGCCAGCAGTGAAGCTAGCGGGAGTTACAATGAGCAGTTCTTC. As protein: CASSEASGSYNEQFF.

The rearrangement links TRBV28 to TRBJ2-1; the D gene is possibly TRBD1 (5 bases). Germline CDR1 and CDR2: MDHEN and SYDVKM. The CDR3 has 14 amino acids. Trimming cost V 6 bases and J 14 bases, with 23 bases left between them. The CDR3 spells CASSPSTTQDPKFF. In DNA form, the CDR3 reads TGTGCCAGCAGCCCCTCCACCACACAGGACCCCAAGTTCTTC.

The chain joins TRBV7-3 to TRBJ1-1; D gene ambiguous. Germline V gives CDR1 SGHTA, CDR2 FQGTGA. The V end lost 0 bases, the J end lost 2 bases, and 7 bases lay between the germline ends. CDR3 length: 14 amino acids. CDR3 residues: CASSLTLSNTEAFF. In nucleotides, the CDR3 is TGTGCCAGCAGCTTAACGTTGAGCAACACTGAAGCTTTCTTT.

V is TRBV7-6 and J is TRBJ2-1; TRBD1 is a possible D gene (5 bases). The CDR3 covers 15 residues. V lost 2 bases and J 2 bases, leaving 10 bases between the germline ends. Germline V gives CDR1 SGHVS, CDR2 FNYEAQ. The chain's CDR3 is CASSLFQGTYNEQFF. As DNA, the CDR3 is TGTGCCAGCAGCTTATTTCAGGGAACCTACAATGAGCAGTTCTTC.

This chain links TRBV5-6 with TRBJ1-5; D is unclear. Germline V gene sequence: CDR1 SGHDT, CDR2 YYEEEE. This CDR3 is built from 12 residues. Trimming took off 2 bases at V and 4 bases at J, with 4 bases between the two ends. The CDR3 region is CASSFLNQPQHF. CDR3 in DNA: TGTGCCAGCAGCTTCTTAAATCAGCCCCAGCATTTT.

The chain couples TRBV13 to TRBJ1-1; maybe TRBD1 (5 bases). CDR3 length: 16 residues. Trimming cost V 5 bases and J 0 bases, with 16 bases left between them. Germline CDR1 reads PRHDT; CDR2 reads FYEKMQ (reference sequence). DNA for the CDR3: TGTGCCAGCAGCGCGAGTACAGGTGGAGTGAACACTGAAGCTTTCTTT. Translation gives CASSASTGGVNTEAFF.

Written as DNA, the CDR3 is TGCGCCAGCAGCCAAGATAGCACTAGCGGAGCCCGATACAATGAGCAGTTCTTC. It encodes CASSQDSTSGARYNEQFF. The chain uses TRBV4-1 and TRBJ2-1, with 8 nucleotides matching TRBD2. In germline, CDR1 is MGHRA, CDR2 YSYEKL. This CDR3 contains 18 residues. Trimming cost V 0 bases and J 4 bases; bases outside gene matches: 11.

This chain uses TRBV6-6 with TRBJ1-1, with D maybe TRBD1 (6 bases). Trimming left V 7 bases short and J 8 bases short, with 23 bases between. This CDR3 region has 15 residues. The germline CDR1 and CDR2 sequences are MNHNY and SVGAGI (reference sequence). The CDR3 DNA reads as TGTGCCAGCATTAATTACTGGAAGGGGGAACTAGAAGCTTTCTTT. Encoded protein: CASINYWKGELEAFF.

The gene calls are TRBV12-5 and TRBJ1-1; no definite D call. Looked up from germline, CDR1 is LGHNT and CDR2 is FRNRAP. Trimming pared 6 bases from V and 6 bases from J, leaving 8 bases between. The CDR3 runs 11 residues. This chain's CDR3 is CASGHRAEAFF. CDR3 DNA sequence: TGTGCTAGTGGCCATCGGGCTGAAGCTTTCTTT.

The CDR3 DNA follows: TGTGCCAGCAGCGGACCAGGGGCTTTCTACAATGAGCAGTTCTTC. Protein product: CASSGPGAFYNEQFF. The J gene is TRBJ2-1, the V gene TRBV7-9; weak D call: TRBD1 (6 bases). The CDR3 is 15 residues long. Trimming stripped 5 bases from V and 3 bases from J, with 14 bases between. Germline CDR1 is SEHNR and CDR2 is FQNEAQ (reference sequence).

Here the CDR3 reads CASSEAVQGPWDTQYF. CDR3 bases: TGTGCCAGCAGTGAAGCGGTCCAGGGGCCGTGGGATACGCAGTATTTT. The V gene is TRBV6-1, the J gene TRBJ2-3; weak D call: TRBD1 (6 bases). Trimming stripped 0 bases from V and 6 bases from J, with 16 bases between. Germline loops: CDR1 MNHNS, CDR2 SASEGT. The CDR3 loop spans 16 amino acids.

The chain has TRBV19 and TRBJ2-1, with 10 positions matching TRBD2. This CDR3 has 16 amino acids. The V gene's germline CDR1 is LNHDA and CDR2 SQIVND (reference sequence). V lost 0 bases to trimming and J lost 7 bases; unmatched junction nucleotides: 6. CDR3 region: CASSIDGLAGVNEQFF. Here the CDR3 DNA reads TGTGCCAGTAGTATAGATGGGCTAGCGGGAGTTAATGAGCAGTTCTTC.

The gene calls are TRBV7-2 and TRBJ2-5, with a possible D match to TRBD2 (6 bases). This CDR3 has 14 residues. V shed 5 bases and J shed 2 bases, with 12 bases lying between them. Per the germline V gene, CDR1 is SGHTA and CDR2 is FQGNSA. The CDR3 bases are TGTGCCAGCAGCCCTCTAGCGCGGCAAGAGACCCAGTACTTC. This encodes CASSPLARQETQYF. Full variable domain (missing parts from reference TRBV7-2 and TRBJ2-5): GAGVSQSPSNKVTEKGKDVELRCDPISGHTALYWYRQSLGQGLEFLIYFQGNSAPDKSGLPSDRFSAERTGGSVSTLTIQRTQQEDSAVYLCASSPLARQETQYFGPGTRLLVL.

This clone appeared once. The rearrangement links TRBV6-5 to TRBJ2-7; weak D call: TRBD2 (5 bases). The CDR3 consists of 12 residues. Germline CDR1 MNHEY, CDR2 SVGAGI. V shed 2 bases and J shed 13 bases, with 15 bases lying between them. CDR3 protein: CASSYGRTGVYF. The CDR3 nucleotides read TGTGCCAGCAGTTACGGGCGGACCGGGGTTTACTTC.

This chain links TRBV23-1 with TRBJ1-2; D remains unclear. TRBV23-1 is an ORF, with its function uncertain. V shed 5 bases and J shed 4 bases, with 8 bases lying between them. The CDR3 consists of 12 residues. The CDR3 protein is CASSSSSYGYTF. In DNA, the CDR3 is TGCGCCAGCAGTTCCTCCTCCTATGGCTACACCTTC.

This clone occurred a few times. This chain uses TRBV7-9 with TRBJ1-3; TRBD1 might be the D (6 bases). Germline V lookup: CDR1 SEHNR, CDR2 FQNEAQ (reference sequence). The CDR3 is 14 residues long. V lost 2 bases to trimming and J lost 3 bases, with 8 bases between them. CDR3 protein: CASSLRGGGNTIYF. Written as DNA, the CDR3 is TGTGCCAGCAGCTTAAGGGGGGGTGGAAACACCATATATTTT. The full variable domain, completed using reference TRBV7-9 and TRBJ1-3, is DTGVSQNPRHKITKRGQNVTFRCDPISEHNRLYWYRQTLGQGPEFLTYFQNEAQLEKSRLLSDRFSAERPKGSFSTLEIQRTEQGDSAMYLCASSLRGGGNTIYFGEGSWLTVV.

The chain has TRBV18 and TRBJ2-3, with D perhaps TRBD2 (6 bases). This CDR3 comprises 14 residues. V lost 5 bases to trimming and J lost 1 base, with 10 bases between them. The germline gives CDR1 KGHSH, CDR2 LQKENI. CDR3 in DNA: TGTGCCAGCTCATGGGGGGAGCGCACAGATACGCAGTATTTT. This translates into CASSWGERTDTQYF.

About this clone: One end of the junction varies from germline; a read error may be responsible. The chain employs TRBV7-2 and TRBJ2-3; 12 bases match TRBD2. The germline V gene encodes CDR1 SGHTA and CDR2 FQGNSA. The CDR3 length is 16 residues. The CDR3 bases are TGTGCCAGCAGCTTAGGGACTAGCGGGATCACAAATACGCAGTATTTT. As protein: CASSLGTSGITNTQYF.

This rearrangement joins TRBV2 to TRBJ1-5, with 8 bases fitting TRBD1. CDR1 and CDR2 from the germline V gene are SNHLY and FYNNEI. J gave up 6 bases and V 7 bases, and 8 bases lay outside the gene matches. The CDR3 is made up of 14 amino acids. The CDR3 bases are TGTGCCAGCAACGACAGGGGATCGGGTCAGCCCCAGCATTTT. It codes for CASNDRGSGQPQHF. The whole variable domain, remainder taken from reference TRBV2 and TRBJ1-5, is EPEVTQTPSHQVTQMGQEVILRCVPISNHLYFYWYRQILGQKVEFLVSFYNNEISEKSEIFDDQFSVERPDGSNFTLKIRSTKLEDSAMYFCASNDRGSGQPQHFGDGTRLSIL.

The J gene is TRBJ2-4, the V gene TRBV13, with 12 positions matching TRBD2. Germline V gene sequence: CDR1 PRHDT, CDR2 FYEKMQ (reference sequence). V lost 7 bases and J lost 0; bases outside the gene matches: 4. The CDR3 is 16 amino acids. Here the CDR3 reads CASTVTSGGAKNIQYF. The DNA of the CDR3 is TGTGCCAGCACCGTGACTAGCGGGGGAGCCAAAAACATTCAGTACTTC.